This T cell receptor beta chain comes out of a study of blood T cell repertoires in COVID-19. CDR3 length: 19 amino acids. Germline V gives CDR1 SEHNR, CDR2 FQNEAQ (reference sequence). The V and J ends lost 2 bases and 1 base respectively, with 23 bases between them. The assay was immunoSEQ multiplex PCR, and TCRdb's table has in-frame clones only and misses some. The sample yields over 90,000 clones, 88% seen once. The TCR comes from a human donor in a cohort sampled during active COVID-19. This sequence joins TRBV7-9 and TRBJ1-2; D is undetermined. The sample consisted of peripheral blood. In DNA, the CDR3 is TGTGCCAGCAGCTTATCGTTCCGCCGGACTGACGAAGATAACTATGGCTACACCTTC. Residues: CASSLSFRRTDEDNYGYTF.